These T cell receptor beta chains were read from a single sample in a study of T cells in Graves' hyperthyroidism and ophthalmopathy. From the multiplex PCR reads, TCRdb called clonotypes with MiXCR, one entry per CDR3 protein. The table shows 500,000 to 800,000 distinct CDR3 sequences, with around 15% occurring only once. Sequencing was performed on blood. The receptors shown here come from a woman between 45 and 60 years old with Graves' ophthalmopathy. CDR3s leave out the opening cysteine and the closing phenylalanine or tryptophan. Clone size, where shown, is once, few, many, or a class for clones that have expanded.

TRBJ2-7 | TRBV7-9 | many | ASSGTSFSGEQY
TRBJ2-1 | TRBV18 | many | ASSPTSGNHYNEQF
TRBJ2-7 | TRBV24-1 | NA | ASSTSGHWPYEQY
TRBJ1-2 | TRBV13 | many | ASSLASPSGYT
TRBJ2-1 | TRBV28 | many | ASSIGGVYNEQF
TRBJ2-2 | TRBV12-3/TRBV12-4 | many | ASIRDRVAGELF
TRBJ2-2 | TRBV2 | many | ASTRTSGITGELF
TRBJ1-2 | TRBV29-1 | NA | SVAGRYGYT
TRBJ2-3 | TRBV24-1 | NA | ATSRTSGNSTDTQY
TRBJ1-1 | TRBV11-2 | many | ASRVVSNTEAF
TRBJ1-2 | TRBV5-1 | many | ASSPGGQDPYGYT